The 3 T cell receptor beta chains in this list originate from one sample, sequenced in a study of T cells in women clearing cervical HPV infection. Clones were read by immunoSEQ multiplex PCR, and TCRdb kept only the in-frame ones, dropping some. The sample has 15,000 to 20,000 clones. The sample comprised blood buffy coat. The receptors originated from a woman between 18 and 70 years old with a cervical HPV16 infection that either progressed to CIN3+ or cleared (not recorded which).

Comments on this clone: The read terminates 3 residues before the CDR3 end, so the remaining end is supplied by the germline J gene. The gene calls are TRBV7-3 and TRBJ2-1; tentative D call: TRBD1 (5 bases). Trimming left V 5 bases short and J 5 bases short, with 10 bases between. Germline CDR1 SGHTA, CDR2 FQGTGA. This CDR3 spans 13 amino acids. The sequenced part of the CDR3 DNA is TGTGCCAGCAGCCAGGGCCTTAACAATGAG. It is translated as CASSQGLNNE. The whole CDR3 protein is CASSQGLNNEQFF.

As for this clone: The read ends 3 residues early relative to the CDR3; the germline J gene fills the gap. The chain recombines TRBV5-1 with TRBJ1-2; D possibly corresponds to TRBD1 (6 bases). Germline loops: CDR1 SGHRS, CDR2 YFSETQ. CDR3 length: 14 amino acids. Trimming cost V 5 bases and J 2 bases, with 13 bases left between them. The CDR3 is CASRPNRENYGYTF. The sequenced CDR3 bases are TGCGCCAGCAGGCCTAACAGGGAGAACTATGGC.

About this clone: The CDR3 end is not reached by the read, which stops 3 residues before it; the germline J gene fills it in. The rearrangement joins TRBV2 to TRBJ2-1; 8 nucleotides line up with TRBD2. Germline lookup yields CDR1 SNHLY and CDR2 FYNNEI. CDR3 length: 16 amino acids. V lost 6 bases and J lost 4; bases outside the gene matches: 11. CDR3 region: CASRASGRGDYNEQFF. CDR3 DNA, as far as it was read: TGTGCCAGCAGAGCTTCGGGGCGGGGGGATTACAATGAG. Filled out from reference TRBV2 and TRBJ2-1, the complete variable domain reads EPEVTQTPSHQVTQMGQEVILRCVPISNHLYFYWYRQILGQKVEFLVSFYNNEISEKSEIFDDQFSVERPDGSNFTLKIRSTKLEDSAMYFCASRASGRGDYNEQFFGPGTRLTVL.